Each of the 21 T cell receptor beta chains below was sequenced from the same sample in a study of vaccination effects on CD4 cells after COVID-19. Using immunoSEQ multiplex PCR, the repertoire was profiled, and TCRdb retains in-frame clones only, with some absent. The repertoire holds about 23,000 clones, with 65% to 80% as singletons. ViraFEST assay sequencing came after antigen-specific CD4+ T cells were expanded with viral peptide pools. Following culture for approximately 11 days, CD4+ T cells were isolated. In the vaccine recipients, nucleocapsid antibodies were negative and there was no prior SARS-CoV-2 infection. These receptors are not linked to any known antigen. The source was CD4+ T cells from PBMCs cultured with HCoV-NL63 spike peptides, collected before COVID-19 vaccination. These receptor sequences come from a human donor who received a COVID-19 vaccine.

V is TRBV9 and J is TRBJ2-7, with D unclear. V gave up 0 bases and J gave up 3 bases, with 13 bases separating them. This CDR3 spans 15 amino acids. The V gene's germline CDR1 is SGDLS and CDR2 YYNGEE. CDR3 nucleotides: TGTGCCAGCAGCGTAGCTGGGCAGAACATCTACGAGCAGTACTTC. Translation gives CASSVAGQNIYEQYF.

The gene calls are TRBV3-1 (or the pseudogene TRBV3-2) and TRBJ1-1; D unclear. Per germline, CDR1 LGHDT and CDR2 YNNKEL (reference sequence). Deletions cut 3 bases from V and 3 bases from J, with 8 bases between. The CDR3 has 13 residues. The CDR3 protein is CASSQGTYTEAFF. The CDR3 DNA is TGTGCCAGCAGCCAGGGCACCTACACTGAAGCTTTCTTT.

The V gene is TRBV2, the J gene TRBJ2-1; 7 bases are shared with TRBD2. Per germline, CDR1 SNHLY and CDR2 FYNNEI. CDR3 size: 12 residues. V shed 7 bases and J 10 bases; nucleotides not matched to a gene: 7. The CDR3 sequence: CASMGGAGEQFF. CDR3 nucleotide sequence: TGTGCCAGCATGGGAGGGGCAGGCGAGCAGTTCTTC.

The chain uses TRBV28 and TRBJ1-1; TRBD1 might be the D (6 bases). CDR3 size: 15 residues. Trimming took off 3 bases at V and 0 bases at J, with 11 bases between the two ends. The V gene's germline CDR1 is MDHEN and CDR2 SYDVKM. CDR3 amino acids: CASSFRGGMNTEAFF. The CDR3 DNA sequence: TGTGCCAGCAGTTTTAGAGGGGGGATGAACACTGAAGCTTTCTTT.

The chain uses TRBV3-1 (or the pseudogene TRBV3-2) and TRBJ1-4; no definite D call. The CDR3 is made up of 11 amino acids. Germline CDR1 is LGHDT and CDR2 is YNNKEL (reference sequence). Trimming shortened V by 8 bases and J by 8 bases, and 9 bases separated the two germline ends. The CDR3 spells CASGLGEKLFF. The CDR3 DNA is TGTGCCAGCGGGTTGGGCGAAAAACTGTTTTTT.

The CDR3 DNA sequence: TGCAGCGTCGAGGGCTCGGCTCGTAGCACTGAAGCTTTCTTT. Translating it yields CSVEGSARSTEAFF. The J gene is TRBJ1-1, the V gene TRBV29-1; D remains ambiguous. The ends were cut back, 6 bases at V and 4 bases at J, with 18 bases in the middle. This CDR3 has 14 amino acids. Germline assignment: CDR1 SQVTM and CDR2 ANQGSEA.

This clone was seen a single time. This chain uses TRBV28 with TRBJ2-5; unclear D gene. Trimming stripped 3 bases from V and 5 bases from J, with 4 bases between. The CDR3 covers 11 residues. CDR1 and CDR2 from the germline V gene are MDHEN and SYDVKM. The CDR3 is CASSFRETQYF. The CDR3 nucleotides are TGTGCCAGCAGTTTTCGGGAGACCCAGTACTTC.

The V call is TRBV4-1, the J call TRBJ1-1; D gene uncertain. The CDR3 covers 13 residues. Deletions cut 0 bases from V and 2 bases from J, with 4 bases between. Per germline, CDR1 MGHRA and CDR2 YSYEKL. CDR3 protein: CASSQDYNTEAFF. The CDR3 DNA follows: TGCGCCAGCAGCCAAGACTACAACACTGAAGCTTTCTTT.

This chain joins TRBV5-1 and TRBJ2-5, with D possibly matching TRBD1 (5 bases). Germline V gene sequence: CDR1 SGHRS, CDR2 YFSETQ. This CDR3 region has 13 residues. The V end was cut by 5 bases, the J end by 2 bases, with 10 bases between. Here the CDR3 DNA reads TGCGCCAGCAGTCGACAGCCTCAAGAGACCCAGTACTTC. Its protein is CASSRQPQETQYF.

This rearrangement joins TRBV18 to TRBJ1-1, with D unresolved. V dropped 1 base and J dropped 1 base, with 10 bases sitting between them. CDR3 length equals 15 residues. Germline V gene lookup returns CDR1 KGHSH and CDR2 LQKENI. CDR3: CASSPQGPENTEAFF. CDR3 nucleotide sequence: TGTGCCAGCTCACCACAGGGCCCCGAGAACACTGAAGCTTTCTTT.

The rearrangement joins TRBV4-1 to TRBJ2-1, with D perhaps assigned TRBD1 or TRBD2 (6 bases each). V was cut by 7 bases and J by 5 bases, with 21 bases left in between. Germline V CDR1 and CDR2: MGHRA, YSYEKL. This CDR3 has 16 amino acids. CDR3 loop: CASKGIIGGANNEQFF. The CDR3 DNA sequence: TGCGCCAGCAAGGGCATAATCGGGGGCGCAAACAATGAGCAGTTCTTC.

This clone was seen a few times. J is TRBJ2-2 and V is TRBV11-3; TRBD1 agrees at 9 bases. Looked up from germline, CDR1 is SGHNT and CDR2 is YENEEA. The CDR3 loop spans 18 amino acids. V was pared by 0 bases and J by 6 bases, with 11 bases of the junction left unmatched. Here the CDR3 DNA reads TGTGCCAGCAGCTTAGATCACTCCGGGACAGGGACGCCCGGGGAGCTGTTTTTT. It yields the protein CASSLDHSGTGTPGELFF.

This clone was observed at least ten times. The rearrangement joins TRBV30 to TRBJ1-6; D is undetermined. The CDR3 is made up of 14 amino acids. Germline V CDR1 and CDR2: GTSNPN, SVGIG (reference sequence). V was trimmed by 4 bases and J by 10 bases, leaving 17 bases between them. This CDR3 is CAWTLRAVGSPLHF. In nucleotides, the CDR3 is TGTGCCTGGACCCTCCGGGCGGTTGGATCACCCCTCCACTTT.

This clone was found a few times. The V and J genes are TRBV6-6 and TRBJ1-6; D ambiguous. V lost 4 bases to trimming and J lost 0 bases, with 7 bases between them. Germline CDR1 and CDR2: MNHNY and SVGAGI (reference sequence). CDR3 size: 15 residues. The CDR3 protein is CASSLGSSYNSPLHF. The CDR3, as DNA: TGTGCCAGCAGTTTAGGGAGCTCCTATAATTCACCCCTCCACTTT.

This clone was detected a few times. J is TRBJ2-2 and V is TRBV6-6; no firm D call. Germline V gives CDR1 MNHNY, CDR2 SVGAGI (reference sequence). The germline V and J ends were trimmed by 5 bases and 6 bases, with 10 bases remaining between them. The CDR3 loop spans 13 amino acids. This CDR3 is CASSPSRAGELFF. CDR3 DNA: TGTGCCAGCAGTCCATCCCGGGCCGGGGAGCTGTTTTTT.

The rearrangement uses TRBV11-2 and TRBJ2-1; 8 bases are a match to TRBD2. Trimming cost V 7 bases and J 12 bases; bases outside gene matches: 20. The CDR3 length is 16 residues. Germline CDR1 and CDR2: SGHAT and FQNNGV. The CDR3 DNA reads TGTGCCAGCAAGAAGCTAGCGGGCCCCCGCGTCTTAGGGCAGTTCTTC. This codes for CASKKLAGPRVLGQFF.

This rearrangement joins TRBV5-1 to TRBJ2-3; 9 nucleotides align to TRBD2. Germline-derived CDR1 and CDR2 are SGHRS and YFSETQ. The CDR3 contains 16 residues. V lost 6 bases and J lost 2; bases outside the gene matches: 10. CDR3 amino acids: CASNKVPGLATDTQYF. CDR3 DNA sequence: TGCGCCAGCAACAAGGTCCCGGGACTAGCCACAGATACGCAGTATTTT.

This clone was recorded only once. The rearrangement uses TRBV5-1 and TRBJ1-1, with 9 bases aligning to TRBD1. J was trimmed by 2 bases and V by 3 bases; bases with no gene match: 2. CDR3 length: 14 amino acids. Per the germline V gene, CDR1 is SGHRS and CDR2 is YFSETQ. CDR3 loop: CASSWDRANTEAFF. CDR3 DNA: TGCGCCAGCAGCTGGGACAGGGCAAACACTGAAGCTTTCTTT.

The V call is TRBV25-1, the J call TRBJ2-1; 10 bases match TRBD2. The V gene end was trimmed by 4 bases and the J gene end by 3 bases; junction bases not matched to a gene: 6. The germline gives CDR1 MGHDK, CDR2 SYGVNS. The CDR3 is 16 residues long. Here the CDR3 reads CASSGLAGGLYNEQFF. The CDR3 region has the DNA TGTGCCAGCAGTGGGTTAGCGGGAGGCCTCTACAATGAGCAGTTCTTC.

The chain carries TRBV14 and TRBJ1-3, with D unresolved. In germline, CDR1 is SGHDN, CDR2 FVKESK. Trimming cost V 1 base and J 4 bases, with 5 bases left between them. CDR3 length: 13 residues. The CDR3 nucleotides are TGTGCCAGCAGCCAAGGACGGGGAAACACCATATATTTT. Its translation: CASSQGRGNTIYF.

The chain is built from TRBV14 and TRBJ2-5; TRBD1 might be the D (5 bases). Germline CDR1 and CDR2: SGHDN and FVKESK. The CDR3 has 14 amino acids. Trimming stripped 1 base from V and 5 bases from J, with 11 bases between. The CDR3 DNA reads TGTGCCAGCAGCCAAGTTCAGGGTTGGGAGACCCAGTACTTC. Translated, it gives CASSQVQGWETQYF.